This is a list of T cell receptor beta chains from one sample in a study of blood T cell repertoires in COVID-19. This table comes from immunoSEQ multiplex PCR, and its TCRdb copy is limited to in-frame clones, with some not included. Among about 380,000 clones, around nine tenths were seen once, and the ten largest hold around 1.2%. Sequenced sample: PBMCs or T cells enriched from blood (not recorded which). The receptors come from a woman between 18 and 29 years old who had recovered from COVID-19. Both conserved end residues are part of each CDR3. The D gene is left open where the match is weak. Size values are once, few and many counts, or a class for expanded clones, and some rows have none.

. TRBJ2-1 TRBV3-1/TRBV3-2 TRBD2 CASSQAGTSGGVDNEQFF TGTGCCAGCAGCCAAGCCGGGACTAGCGGGGGGGTTGACAATGAGCAGTTCTTC
. TRBJ2-7 TRBV5-6 . CASSLAPAGLHF TGTGCCAGCAGCTTGGCCCCGGCAGGGCTTCACTTC
. TRBJ2-7 TRBV19 . CASSRAAGPMRGEQYF TGTGCCAGTAGTAGAGCCGCGGGACCCATGCGCGGCGAGCAGTACTTC
once TRBJ1-2 TRBV5-8 . CASNPTRVLAYGYTF TGTGCCAGCAACCCGACTAGGGTTCTCGCCTATGGCTACACCTTC
. TRBJ1-2 TRBV9 . CASSVAGADAYGYTF TGTGCCAGCAGCGTGGCAGGGGCCGATGCCTATGGCTACACCTTC
. TRBJ2-2 TRBV6-5 . CASRVLEHGELFF TGTGCCAGCAGAGTGCTAGAACACGGGGAGCTGTTTTTT
once TRBJ1-3 TRBV5-8 . CASSLEQGLGNTIYF TGTGCCAGCAGCTTGGAGCAGGGCCTTGGAAACACCATATATTTT
. TRBJ2-3 TRBV7-2 . CASSSYSGPDTQYF TGTGCCAGCAGCTCCTATTCAGGGCCAGATACGCAGTATTTT
once TRBJ2-2 TRBV4-3 TRBD1 CASSQDLGTGGNTGELFF TGCGCCAGCAGCCAAGACCTGGGGACAGGGGGCAACACCGGGGAGCTGTTTTTT
. TRBJ1-1 TRBV9 . CASSPQITGKVATEAFF TGTGCCAGCAGCCCCCAGATTACAGGGAAGGTTGCGACTGAAGCTTTCTTT
few TRBJ1-5 TRBV27 TRBD1 CASSTDRVSNQPQHF TGTGCCAGCAGTACGGACAGGGTGAGCAATCAGCCCCAGCATTTT
once TRBJ1-5 TRBV19 . CASSTLAGEGQPQHF TGTGCCAGTAGTACCCTCGCAGGGGAGGGCCAGCCCCAGCATTTT
once TRBJ1-1 TRBV6-5 TRBD1 CASSFTGQGNTEAFF TGTGCCAGCAGTTTTACGGGACAGGGGAACACTGAAGCTTTCTTT
. TRBJ2-3 TRBV6-6 TRBD1 CASTWDSFTDTQYF TGTGCCAGCACTTGGGACAGCTTCACAGATACGCAGTATTTT
. TRBJ2-5 TRBV5-4 . CASSSPYKETQYF TGTGCCAGCAGCTCGCCCTATAAAGAGACCCAGTACTTC